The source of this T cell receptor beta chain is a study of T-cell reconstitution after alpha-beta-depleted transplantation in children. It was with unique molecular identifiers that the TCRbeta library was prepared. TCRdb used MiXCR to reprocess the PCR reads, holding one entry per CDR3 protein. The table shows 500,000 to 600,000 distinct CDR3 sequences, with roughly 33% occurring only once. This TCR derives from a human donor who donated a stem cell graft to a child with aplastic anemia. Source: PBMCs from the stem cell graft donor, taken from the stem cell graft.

CDR3 in amino acids: CASSSGQVRGPQHF. The DNA for the CDR3 is TGTGCCAGCAGCTCGGGACAGGTACGCGGGCCCCAGCATTTT. The chain recombines TRBV12-3 or TRBV12-4 with TRBJ1-5, with 8 bases lining up with TRBD1. The ends lost 6 bases at V and 9 bases at J; junction bases unmatched: 10. This CDR3 spans 14 amino acids.